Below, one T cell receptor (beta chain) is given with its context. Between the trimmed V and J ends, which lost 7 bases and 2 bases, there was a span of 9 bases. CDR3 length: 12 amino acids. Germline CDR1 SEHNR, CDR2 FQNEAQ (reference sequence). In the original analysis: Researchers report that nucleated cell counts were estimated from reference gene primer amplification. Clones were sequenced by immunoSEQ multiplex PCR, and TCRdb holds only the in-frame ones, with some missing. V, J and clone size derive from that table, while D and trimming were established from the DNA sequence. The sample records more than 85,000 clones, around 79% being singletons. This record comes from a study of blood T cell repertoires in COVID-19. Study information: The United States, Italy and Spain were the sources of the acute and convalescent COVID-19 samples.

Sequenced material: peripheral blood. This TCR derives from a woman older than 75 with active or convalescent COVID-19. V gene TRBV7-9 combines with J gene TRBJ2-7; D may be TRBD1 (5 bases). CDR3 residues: CASTDTPYEQYF. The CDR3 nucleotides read TGTGCCAGCACGGACACCCCCTACGAGCAGTACTTC.